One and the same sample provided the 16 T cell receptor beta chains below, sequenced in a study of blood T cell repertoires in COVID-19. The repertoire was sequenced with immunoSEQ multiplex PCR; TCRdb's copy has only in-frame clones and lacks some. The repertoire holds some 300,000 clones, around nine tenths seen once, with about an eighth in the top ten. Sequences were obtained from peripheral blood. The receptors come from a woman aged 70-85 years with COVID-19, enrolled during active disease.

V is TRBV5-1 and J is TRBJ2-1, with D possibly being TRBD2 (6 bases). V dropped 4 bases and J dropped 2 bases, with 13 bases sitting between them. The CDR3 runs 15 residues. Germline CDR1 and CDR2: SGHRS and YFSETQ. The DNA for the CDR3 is TGCGCCAGCAGCCTGCCGGGCGGGACCTACAATGAGCAGTTCTTC. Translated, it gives CASSLPGGTYNEQFF.

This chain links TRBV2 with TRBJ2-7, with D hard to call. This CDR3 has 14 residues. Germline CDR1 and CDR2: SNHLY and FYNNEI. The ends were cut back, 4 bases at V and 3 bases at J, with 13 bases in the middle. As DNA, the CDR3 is TGTGCCAGCAGTGGACGAGGCCAGTTCTACGAGCAGTACTTC. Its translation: CASSGRGQFYEQYF.

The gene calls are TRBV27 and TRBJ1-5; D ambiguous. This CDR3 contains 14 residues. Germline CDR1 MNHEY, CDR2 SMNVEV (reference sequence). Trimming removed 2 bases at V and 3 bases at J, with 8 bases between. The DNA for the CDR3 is TGTGCCAGCAGTTTAATGGACTCCAATCAGCCCCAGCATTTT. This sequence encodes CASSLMDSNQPQHF.

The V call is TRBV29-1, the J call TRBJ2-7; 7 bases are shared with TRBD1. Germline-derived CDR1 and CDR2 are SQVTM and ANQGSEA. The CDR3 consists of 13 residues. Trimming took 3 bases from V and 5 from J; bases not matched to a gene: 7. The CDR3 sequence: CSVETGKGDEQYF. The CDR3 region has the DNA TGCAGCGTTGAGACAGGGAAAGGCGACGAGCAGTACTTC.

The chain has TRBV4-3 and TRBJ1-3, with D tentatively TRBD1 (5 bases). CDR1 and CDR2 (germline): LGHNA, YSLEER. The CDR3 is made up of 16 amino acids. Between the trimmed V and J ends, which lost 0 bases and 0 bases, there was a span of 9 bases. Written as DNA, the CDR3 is TGCGCCAGCAGCCAAGACCAGGGACTCTCTGGAAACACCATATATTTT. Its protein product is CASSQDQGLSGNTIYF.

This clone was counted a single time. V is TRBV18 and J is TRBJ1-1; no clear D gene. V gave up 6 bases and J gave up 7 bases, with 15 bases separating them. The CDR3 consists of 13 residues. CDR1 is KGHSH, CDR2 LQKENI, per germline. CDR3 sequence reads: CASSNLAGGEAFF. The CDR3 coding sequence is TGTGCCAGCTCTAATTTAGCGGGAGGTGAAGCTTTCTTT. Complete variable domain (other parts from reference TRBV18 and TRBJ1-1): NAGVMQNPRHLVRRRGQEARLRCSPMKGHSHVYWYRQLPEEGLKFMVYLQKENIIDESGMPKERFSAEFPKEGPSILRIQQVVRGDSAAYFCASSNLAGGEAFFGQGTRLTVV.

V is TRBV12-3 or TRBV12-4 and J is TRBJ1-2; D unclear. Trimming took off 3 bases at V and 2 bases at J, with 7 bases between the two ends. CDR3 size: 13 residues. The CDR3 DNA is TGTGCCAGCAGTTTCGCCGGGAACTATGGCTACACCTTC. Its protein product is CASSFAGNYGYTF.

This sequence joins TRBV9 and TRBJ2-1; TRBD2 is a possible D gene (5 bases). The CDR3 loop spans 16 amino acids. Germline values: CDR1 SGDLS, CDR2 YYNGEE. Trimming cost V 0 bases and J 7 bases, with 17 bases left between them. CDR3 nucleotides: TGTGCCAGCAGCGTAGGATCCGGGATCACGGGAAATGAGCAGTTCTTC. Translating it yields CASSVGSGITGNEQFF.

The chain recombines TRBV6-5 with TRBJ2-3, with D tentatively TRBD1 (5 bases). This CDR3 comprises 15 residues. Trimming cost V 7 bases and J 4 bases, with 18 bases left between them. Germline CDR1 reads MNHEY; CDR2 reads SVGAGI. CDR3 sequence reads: CASTLVWGTSDTQYF. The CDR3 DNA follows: TGTGCCAGCACCTTGGTTTGGGGCACATCAGATACGCAGTATTTT.

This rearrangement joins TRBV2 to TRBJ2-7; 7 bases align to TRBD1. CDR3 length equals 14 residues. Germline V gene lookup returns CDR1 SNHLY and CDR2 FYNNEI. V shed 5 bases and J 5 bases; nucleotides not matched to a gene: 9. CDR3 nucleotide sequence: TGTGCCAGCAGTACAAGACCCGGGACAGACGAGCAGTACTTC. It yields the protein CASSTRPGTDEQYF.

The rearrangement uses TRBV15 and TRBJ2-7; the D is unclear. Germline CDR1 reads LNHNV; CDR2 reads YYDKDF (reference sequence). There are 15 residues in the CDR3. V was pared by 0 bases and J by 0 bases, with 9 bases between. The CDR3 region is CATSRDLQVSYEQYF. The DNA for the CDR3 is TGTGCCACCAGCAGAGATCTGCAGGTCTCCTACGAGCAGTACTTC. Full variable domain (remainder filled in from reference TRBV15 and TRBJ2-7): DAMVIQNPRYQVTQFGKPVTLSCSQTLNHNVMYWYQQKSSQAPKLLFHYYDKDFNNEADTPDNFQSRRPNTSFCFLDIRSPGLGDTAMYLCATSRDLQVSYEQYFGPGTRLTVT.

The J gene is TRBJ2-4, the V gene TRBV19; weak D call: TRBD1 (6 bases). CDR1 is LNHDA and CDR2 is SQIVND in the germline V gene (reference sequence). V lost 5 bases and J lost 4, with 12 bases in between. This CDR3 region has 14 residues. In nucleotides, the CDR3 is TGTGCCAGTAGTGCAGACAGGTCTAAAAACATTCAGTACTTC. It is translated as CASSADRSKNIQYF.

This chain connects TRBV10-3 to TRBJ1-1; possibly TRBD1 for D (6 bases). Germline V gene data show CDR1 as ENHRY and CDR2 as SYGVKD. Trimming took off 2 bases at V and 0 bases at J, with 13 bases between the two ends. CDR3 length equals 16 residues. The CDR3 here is CAISEDTGFMNTEAFF. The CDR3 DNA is TGTGCCATCAGTGAGGACACAGGGTTCATGAACACTGAAGCTTTCTTT.

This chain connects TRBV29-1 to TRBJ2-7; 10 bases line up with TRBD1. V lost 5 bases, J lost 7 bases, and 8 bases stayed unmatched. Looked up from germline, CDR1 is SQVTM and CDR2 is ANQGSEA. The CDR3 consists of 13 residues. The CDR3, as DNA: TGCAGCGTTTTTCGACAGGGGGCGAGTGAGCAGTACTTC. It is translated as CSVFRQGASEQYF.

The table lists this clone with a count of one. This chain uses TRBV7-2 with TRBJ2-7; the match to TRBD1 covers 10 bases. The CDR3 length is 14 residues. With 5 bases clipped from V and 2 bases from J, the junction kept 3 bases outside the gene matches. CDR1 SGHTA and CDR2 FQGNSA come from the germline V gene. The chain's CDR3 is CASSPTGGAYEQYF. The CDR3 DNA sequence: TGTGCCAGCAGCCCGACAGGGGGCGCCTACGAGCAGTACTTC.

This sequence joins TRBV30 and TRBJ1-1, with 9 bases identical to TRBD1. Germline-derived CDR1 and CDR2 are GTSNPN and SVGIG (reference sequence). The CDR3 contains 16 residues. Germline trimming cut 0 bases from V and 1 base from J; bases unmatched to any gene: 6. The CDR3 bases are TGTGCCTGGAGTGTCCATAGGACAGGGGCGAACACTGAAGCTTTCTTT. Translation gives CAWSVHRTGANTEAFF.